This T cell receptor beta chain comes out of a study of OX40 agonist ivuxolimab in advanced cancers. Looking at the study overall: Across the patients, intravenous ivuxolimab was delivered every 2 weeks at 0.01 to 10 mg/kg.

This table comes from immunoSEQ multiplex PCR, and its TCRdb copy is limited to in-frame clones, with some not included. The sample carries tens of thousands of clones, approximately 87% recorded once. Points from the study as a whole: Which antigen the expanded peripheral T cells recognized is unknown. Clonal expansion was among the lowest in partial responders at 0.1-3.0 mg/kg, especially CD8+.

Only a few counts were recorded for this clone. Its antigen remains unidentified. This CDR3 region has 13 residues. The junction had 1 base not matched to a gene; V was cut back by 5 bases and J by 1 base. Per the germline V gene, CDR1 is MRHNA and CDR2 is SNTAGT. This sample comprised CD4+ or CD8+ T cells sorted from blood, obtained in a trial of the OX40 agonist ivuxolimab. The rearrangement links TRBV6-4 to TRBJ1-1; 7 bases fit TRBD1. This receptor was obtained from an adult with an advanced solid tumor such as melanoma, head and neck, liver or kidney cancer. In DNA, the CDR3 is TGTGCCAGCAGTCGGGACAGGAACACTGAAGCTTTCTTT. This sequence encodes CASSRDRNTEAFF.